The present T cell receptor (beta chain) was sequenced within a study of blood T cell repertoires in COVID-19. The germline gives CDR1 GTSNPN, CDR2 SVGIG (reference sequence). The CDR3 extends over 13 amino acids. Unmatched junction bases numbered 6, after V lost 5 bases and J lost 8 bases. TCRdb's copy holds only in-frame clones and misses some; the assay was immunoSEQ multiplex PCR. The sample records 150,000 to 200,000 clones, roughly 90% being singletons. Material: peripheral blood. The chain joins TRBV30 to TRBJ1-4; 9 nucleotides line up with TRBD1. This TCR was recovered from a man in his forties or fifties with acute or convalescent COVID-19. CDR3 residues: CAWQQGAGEKLFF. DNA of the CDR3: TGTGCCTGGCAACAGGGGGCAGGAGAAAAACTGTTTTTT.